This TCR beta chain was sequenced during a study of blood T cell repertoires in COVID-19. Looking at the study overall: The study drew acute and convalescent COVID-19 samples from the United States, Italy and Spain.

Per the study methods: The authors estimated nucleated cell counts from reference gene primer amplification. Sequenced by immunoSEQ multiplex PCR; TCRdb stores in-frame clones only, minus some. That table supplies the V and J calls and clone size; D and trimming were determined from the DNA. Altogether tens of thousands of clones are present, 75% to 90% being singletons, with the ten largest covering 13% to 15%. V shed 6 bases and J shed 0 bases, with 20 bases lying between them. CDR3 length equals 17 residues. The germline V gene has CDR1 MGHDK and CDR2 SYGVNS. Sequences were obtained from peripheral blood. The sequence was collected from a woman in her sixties or seventies with acute or convalescent COVID-19. The V call is TRBV25-1, the J call TRBJ1-1; D is possibly TRBD1 (5 bases). CDR3: CASSRTPNPLMNTEAFF. CDR3 sequence (DNA): TGTGCCAGCAGCCGGACACCAAACCCCCTCATGAACACTGAAGCTTTCTTT.